One and the same sample provided the 23 T cell receptor beta chains below, sequenced in a study of blood T cell repertoires in COVID-19. Clones were sequenced by immunoSEQ multiplex PCR, and TCRdb holds only the in-frame ones, with some missing. Of 65,000 to 75,000 clones in the sample, about four fifths are singletons; the top ten hold roughly 4.5%. The sample was peripheral blood. All receptors come from a woman aged 55-75 years with acute or convalescent COVID-19.

The rearrangement joins TRBV5-1 to TRBJ2-1, with D possibly being TRBD1 (6 bases). Between the trimmed V and J ends, which lost 6 bases and 6 bases, there was a span of 22 bases. The CDR3 runs 16 residues. Germline V lookup: CDR1 SGHRS, CDR2 YFSETQ. CDR3 bases: TGCGCCAGCACCCCCATAAGTCTTCAGGGGATCAATGAGCAGTTCTTC. This sequence encodes CASTPISLQGINEQFF.

This chain joins TRBV6-6 and TRBJ1-5, with a possible D match to TRBD1 (5 bases). The CDR3 is 14 residues long. CDR1 and CDR2 (germline): MNHNY, SVGAGI (reference sequence). V lost 6 bases to trimming and J lost 6 bases, with 15 bases between them. The CDR3 DNA reads as TGTGCCAGCAGACAAGGAGGGGAAGGTCAGCCCCAGCATTTT. It yields the protein CASRQGGEGQPQHF.

The CDR3 nucleotides are TGTGCCAGCAGCCAAGACTCGACTCCGCTAGAGCAGTACTTC. Amino acids: CASSQDSTPLEQYF. J is TRBJ2-7 and V is TRBV3-1 (or the pseudogene TRBV3-2); D call uncertain. Trimming took off 0 bases at V and 7 bases at J, with 13 bases between the two ends. The CDR3 extends over 14 amino acids. Germline assignment: CDR1 LGHDT and CDR2 YNNKEL (reference sequence).

V and J are TRBV2 and TRBJ1-4; the match to TRBD1 covers 9 bases. Per germline, CDR1 SNHLY and CDR2 FYNNEI. V lost 4 bases and J lost 2; bases outside the gene matches: 2. CDR3 length: 15 residues. The CDR3 is CASSGTGVTNEKLFF. CDR3 sequence (DNA): TGTGCCAGCAGTGGGACAGGGGTCACTAATGAAAAACTGTTTTTT.

This chain joins TRBV9 and TRBJ2-1, with no clear D. The CDR3 loop spans 14 amino acids. Germline-derived CDR1 and CDR2 are SGDLS and YYNGEE. Trimming shortened V by 0 bases and J by 1 base, and 5 bases separated the two germline ends. CDR3: CASSVELSYNEQFF. CDR3 sequence (DNA): TGTGCCAGCAGCGTAGAACTATCCTACAATGAGCAGTTCTTC.

This chain connects TRBV5-8 to TRBJ1-3, with D possibly being TRBD1 (5 bases). Trimming removed 1 base from V and 8 bases from J, with 16 bases in between. Germline-derived CDR1 and CDR2 are SGHTS and YDEGEE. The CDR3 is made up of 15 amino acids. In nucleotides, the CDR3 is TGTGCCAGCAGCTTGAGGGGCTTTGACTCAGACACCATATATTTT. Its translation is CASSLRGFDSDTIYF.

V gene TRBV7-9 combines with J gene TRBJ1-4, with 8 positions matching TRBD1. The CDR3 covers 16 residues. Germline V gene data show CDR1 as SEHNR and CDR2 as FQNEAQ (reference sequence). With V trimmed by 6 bases and J by 0 bases, 6 bases remained unmatched. Written as DNA, the CDR3 is TGTGCCAGCAGTTTAACAGGGGGTGCAACTAATGAAAAACTGTTTTTT. This codes for CASSLTGGATNEKLFF.

This chain links TRBV19 with TRBJ2-7, with 12 bases that match TRBD1. Germline V lookup: CDR1 LNHDA, CDR2 SQIVND (reference sequence). The CDR3 has 15 amino acids. After removal of 5 bases from V and 4 bases from J, the junction contained 6 bases not matched to a gene. The CDR3 DNA follows: TGTGCCAGTAGTCCCGGGACAGGGGGCTCGTACGAGCAGTACTTC. Protein sequence: CASSPGTGGSYEQYF.

The V gene is TRBV6-5, the J gene TRBJ2-2; tentatively, D is TRBD2 (7 bases). Trimming cost V 6 bases and J 5 bases, with 13 bases left between them. This CDR3 region has 14 residues. Germline lookup yields CDR1 MNHEY and CDR2 SVGAGI. CDR3 nucleotides: TGTGCCAGCAGGGACGGGGGGCGAACCGGGGAGCTGTTTTTT. Translated, it gives CASRDGGRTGELFF.

The CDR3: CASSSDRWTSGGEDGRADTQYF. As DNA, the CDR3 is TGTGCCAGCAGTTCCGATCGCTGGACTAGCGGGGGGGAGGACGGTAGGGCAGATACGCAGTATTTT. V is TRBV2 and J is TRBJ2-3; 15 nucleotides match TRBD2. V shed 5 bases and J 4 bases; nucleotides not matched to a gene: 22. The CDR3 runs 22 residues. Per germline, CDR1 SNHLY and CDR2 FYNNEI. The full variable domain, in which reference TRBV2 and TRBJ2-3 provide the parts outside the CDR3, is EPEVTQTPSHQVTQMGQEVILRCVPISNHLYFYWYRQILGQKVEFLVSFYNNEISEKSEIFDDQFSVERPDGSNFTLKIRSTKLEDSAMYFCASSSDRWTSGGEDGRADTQYFGPGTRLTVL.

The chain couples TRBV4-1 to TRBJ2-2; D remains unclear. The germline V and J ends were trimmed by 2 bases and 0 bases, with 7 bases remaining between them. Germline lookup yields CDR1 MGHRA and CDR2 YSYEKL. The CDR3 is made up of 15 amino acids. The CDR3 is CASSQLTANTGELFF. The CDR3 DNA reads TGCGCCAGCAGCCAACTCACAGCGAACACCGGGGAGCTGTTTTTT.

The V gene is TRBV7-6, the J gene TRBJ1-3; maybe TRBD1 (5 bases). There are 16 residues in the CDR3. V lost 0 bases and J lost 0, with 9 bases in between. Germline-derived CDR1 and CDR2 are SGHVS and FNYEAQ. This CDR3 reads CASSLAGVRSGNTIYF. For the CDR3, the DNA is TGTGCCAGCAGCTTAGCAGGGGTTCGCTCTGGAAACACCATATATTTT.

This clone was detected a few times. V gene TRBV5-4 combines with J gene TRBJ1-2, with a weak D call TRBD1 (6 bases). CDR3 length equals 17 residues. Trimming pared 0 bases from V and 3 bases from J, leaving 18 bases between. From germline, CDR1 is SGHNT and CDR2 YYREEE (reference sequence). CDR3 sequence (DNA): TGTGCCAGCAGCTTGGGTCAGGGGACGTTGAGAGACTATGGCTACACCTTC. Its protein product is CASSLGQGTLRDYGYTF.

The V gene is TRBV12-3 or TRBV12-4, the J gene TRBJ1-2; D unresolved. This CDR3 has 13 residues. V was pared by 5 bases and J by 3 bases, with 10 bases between. CDR3: CASSPREDYGYTF. The CDR3 bases are TGTGCCAGCAGTCCCCGGGAGGACTATGGCTACACCTTC.

This clone was counted a few times. CDR3 DNA: TGTGCCAGCAGCGGAGGGACAGTATATAATTCACCCCTCCACTTT. Translation: CASSGGTVYNSPLHF. The chain has TRBV7-9 and TRBJ1-6, with 7 positions matching TRBD1. J lost 4 bases, V lost 5 bases, and 5 bases had no gene match. There are 15 residues in the CDR3. Germline V CDR1 and CDR2: SEHNR, FQNEAQ (reference sequence).

This clone was detected only once. The CDR3 loop reads CASSLTTQPQHF. The DNA of the CDR3 is TGTGCCAGCAGCTTGACAACCCAGCCCCAGCATTTT. The chain employs TRBV7-9 and TRBJ1-5; unclear D gene. The V end lost 3 bases, the J end lost 7 bases, and 7 bases lay between the germline ends. The CDR3 is 12 amino acids. Germline loops: CDR1 SEHNR, CDR2 FQNEAQ (reference sequence).

This sequence joins TRBV27 and TRBJ1-4; 7 bases are shared with TRBD1. The V and J ends lost 6 bases and 5 bases, in that order; junction bases with no gene match: 3. CDR3 length: 13 amino acids. Looked up from germline, CDR1 is MNHEY and CDR2 is SMNVEV (reference sequence). The DNA for the CDR3 is TGTGCCAGCAGCAGGGGGTCGAATGAAAAACTGTTTTTT. It yields the protein CASSRGSNEKLFF.

The CDR3 nucleotides are TGTGCCAGCAGTGTAGGAGGTCCCTACGAGCAGTACTTC. Translating it yields CASSVGGPYEQYF. The chain employs TRBV2 and TRBJ2-7; a possible D gene is TRBD2 (5 bases). This CDR3 has 13 residues. V was clipped by 4 bases and J by 2 bases, with 9 bases between them. The germline CDR1 and CDR2 sequences are SNHLY and FYNNEI.

The chain couples TRBV2 to TRBJ1-1; TRBD1 might be the D (6 bases). This CDR3 region has 14 residues. Trimming cost V 4 bases and J 3 bases, with 12 bases left between them. Looked up from germline, CDR1 is SNHLY and CDR2 is FYNNEI. The CDR3 DNA reads as TGTGCCAGCAGTGGAACAGGGTCGGACACTGAAGCTTTCTTT. Protein product: CASSGTGSDTEAFF.

The chain combines TRBV5-1 with TRBJ1-6; D is unclear. Germline V gives CDR1 SGHRS, CDR2 YFSETQ. V was pared by 4 bases and J by 6 bases, with 11 bases between. This CDR3 region has 14 residues. CDR3 residues: CASSGERGNSPLHF. CDR3 sequence (DNA): TGCGCCAGCAGCGGCGAACGGGGTAATTCACCCCTCCACTTT. The full variable domain, with the rest looked up from reference TRBV5-1 and TRBJ1-6, is KAGVTQTPRYLIKTRGQQVTLSCSPISGHRSVSWYQQTPGQGLQFLFEYFSETQRNKGNFPGRFSGRQFSNSRSEMNVSTLELGDSALYLCASSGERGNSPLHFGNGTRLTVT.

V is TRBV6-5 and J is TRBJ1-4; D remains ambiguous. The germline V gene has CDR1 MNHEY and CDR2 SVGAGI. V was cut by 1 base and J by 7 bases, with 10 bases left in between. The CDR3 consists of 14 residues. The CDR3 here is CASSYLGEGEKLFF. In DNA, the CDR3 is TGTGCCAGCAGTTACTTGGGAGAGGGTGAAAAACTGTTTTTT.

This clone has a single count. This sample also contains other DNA sequences that code for the same CDR3. This chain joins TRBV5-1 and TRBJ1-4; 9 nucleotides agree with TRBD1. CDR1 and CDR2 from the germline V gene are SGHRS and YFSETQ. This CDR3 is 15 amino acids long. Germline trimming cut 0 bases from V and 4 bases from J; bases unmatched to any gene: 1. CDR3 amino acids: CASSLGDRVNEKLFF. For the CDR3, the DNA is TGCGCCAGCAGCTTGGGGGACAGGGTTAATGAAAAACTGTTTTTT.

The chain uses TRBV7-9 and TRBJ2-7; 11 nucleotides match TRBD2. The CDR3 covers 15 residues. After removal of 3 bases from V and 7 bases from J, the junction contained 8 bases not matched to a gene. The V gene's germline CDR1 is SEHNR and CDR2 FQNEAQ (reference sequence). The CDR3 sequence: CASSFGLAGPREQYF. CDR3 DNA sequence: TGTGCCAGCAGCTTCGGACTAGCGGGCCCCAGGGAGCAGTACTTC.